Here is one T cell receptor (beta chain) with its context. Its matching antigen is unknown. Trimming at V came to 4 bases and at J to 6 bases, leaving 4 bases not matched to a gene. There are 14 residues in the CDR3. Germline V gene data show CDR1 as MNHEY and CDR2 as SVGAGI. The data belong to a study of T cell responses to AZD1222 COVID-19 vaccine. Study context: Pooling of second doses given at about 4 or about 12 weeks was done.

Notes on the study in general: Only 5 or 6 people who got AZD1222 tested seropositive at baseline. Across the whole spike, CD4 TCRs peaked at regions 160-218 and 743-854. A mostly white British donor set with more females was recruited, and clonal diversity was possibly underestimated.

Measured with immunoSEQ multiplex PCR; TCRdb has only the in-frame clones, and not every one. This repertoire shows 150,000 or so clones, approximately 91% found once; its top ten account for around 1.6%. The material was peripheral blood, obtained on day 0 of AZD1222 vaccination. The gene calls are TRBV6-5 and TRBJ2-1; 9 bases match TRBD1. This TCR was recovered from an adult in good health. The CDR3 DNA follows: TGTGCCAGCAGTTCGTGGGACAGGGTCAATGAGCAGTTCTTC. Amino acid sequence: CASSSWDRVNEQFF.